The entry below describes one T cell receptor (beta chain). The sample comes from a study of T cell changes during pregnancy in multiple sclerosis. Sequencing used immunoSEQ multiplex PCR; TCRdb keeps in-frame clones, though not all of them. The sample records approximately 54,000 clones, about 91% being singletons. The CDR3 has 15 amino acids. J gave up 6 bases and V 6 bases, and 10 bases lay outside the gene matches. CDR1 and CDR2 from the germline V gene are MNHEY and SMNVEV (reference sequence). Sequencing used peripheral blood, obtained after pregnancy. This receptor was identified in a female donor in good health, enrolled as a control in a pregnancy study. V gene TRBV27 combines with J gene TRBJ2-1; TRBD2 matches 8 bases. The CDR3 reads CASSLKSGSRNEQFF. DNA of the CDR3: TGTGCCAGCAGCCTCAAGAGCGGGAGCCGCAATGAGCAGTTCTTC.